This paragraph reports one T cell receptor (beta chain). An end of the junction does not agree with germline; a read error may underlie this. This sample stems from a study of T-cell memory formation after mild COVID-19. CDR3 size: 15 residues. Germline CDR1 reads SEHNR; CDR2 reads FQNEAQ (reference sequence). TCRdb used MiXCR to reprocess the 5' RACE reads, holding one entry per CDR3 protein. The table has fewer than 150,000 distinct CDR3 sequences, approximately 6.2% seen once. This chain links TRBV7-9 with TRBJ2-6; TRBD1 or TRBD2 may be the D gene (5 bases each). This clonotype originated in an adult woman who had mild COVID-19 (a few samples of this study predate the infection). Cell type and time point are not known. The sequencing sample was made of PBMCs or a T cell subset sorted from them (not recorded which). This chain's CDR3 is CASSLRGSGDNVLTF. The CDR3, as DNA: TGTGCCAGCAGCTTACGGGGCTCTGGGGACAACGTCCTGACTTTC.